A single sample is the source of the 2 T cell receptor beta chains below, sequenced in a study of blood T cell repertoires in COVID-19. Method: immunoSEQ multiplex PCR; TCRdb's copy keeps in-frame clones and lacks some. The table shows 110,000 or so clones, with roughly 84% occurring only once. The specimen was peripheral blood. Every receptor here comes from a woman in her 40s with acute or convalescent COVID-19.

The J gene is TRBJ1-6, the V gene TRBV7-8; TRBD1 matches at 11 bases. The germline V gene has CDR1 SGHVS and CDR2 FQNEAQ. The V and J ends lost 4 bases and 9 bases, in that order; junction bases with no gene match: 5. This CDR3 contains 15 residues. The CDR3 bases are TGTGCCAGCAGCTCAGGACAGGGGGCCGCTTCACCCCTCCACTTT. Translation: CASSSGQGAASPLHF.

The chain links TRBV3-1 (or the pseudogene TRBV3-2) to TRBJ1-1; D perhaps matches TRBD1 (5 bases). This CDR3 region has 12 residues. The ends were cut back, 3 bases at V and 5 bases at J, with 7 bases in the middle. The germline V gene has CDR1 LGHDT and CDR2 YNNKEL (reference sequence). CDR3 DNA: TGTGCCAGCAGCCAGACAGTAACTGAAGCTTTCTTT. Its translation: CASSQTVTEAFF.